The 5 T cell receptor beta chains below come from one sample, sequenced in a study of blood T cells in healthy people across ages. Alongside a J-beta primer mix, a sample-barcoded 5' primer served in a second PCR lasting roughly 6 to 11 cycles. TCRdb reanalysed the 5' RACE reads using MiXCR and keeps one entry per CDR3 protein. The sample includes hundreds of thousands of distinct CDR3 sequences, 58% of them seen just once. Sequencing was carried out using blood. All receptors come from a man in his sixties in good health.

The chain joins TRBV5-1 to TRBJ2-5; the D gene is possibly TRBD2 (6 bases). This CDR3 has 16 amino acids. Germline-derived CDR1 and CDR2 are SGHRS and YFSETQ. Deletions cut 1 base from V and 2 bases from J, with 15 bases between. CDR3 protein: CASSLTGGLLQETQYF. The CDR3 nucleotides are TGCGCCAGCAGCTTGACCGGGGGTCTACTTCAAGAGACCCAGTACTTC.

The genes are TRBV7-8 and TRBJ2-3, with 8 bases identical to TRBD2. Germline V gene lookup returns CDR1 SGHVS and CDR2 FQNEAQ. The CDR3 covers 16 residues. The J segment lost 1 base and the V segment lost 0 bases, leaving 3 bases of the junction unmatched. Here the CDR3 DNA reads TGTGCCAGCAGCTTAGCAGCGGGGGCCCGCACAGATACGCAGTATTTT. This gives the protein CASSLAAGARTDTQYF.

This clonotype was recorded a few times. The chain uses TRBV7-2 and TRBJ1-5; unclear D gene. V gave up 3 bases and J gave up 3 bases, with 3 bases separating them. This CDR3 is 12 amino acids long. Germline CDR1 is SGHTA and CDR2 is FQGNSA. The CDR3 bases are TGTGCCAGCAGCTTGGACAATCAGCCCCAGCATTTT. Translation gives CASSLDNQPQHF.

The rearrangement joins TRBV20-1 to TRBJ1-2; 7 nucleotides match TRBD1. Germline CDR1 reads DFQATT; CDR2 reads SNEGSKA (reference sequence). The V and J ends lost 1 base and 4 bases, in that order; junction bases with no gene match: 6. The CDR3 is 14 amino acids. The CDR3 region is CSARAGQIPYGYTF. For the CDR3, the DNA is TGCAGTGCTAGAGCGGGACAGATCCCCTATGGCTACACCTTC.

This clonotype was counted once. This chain uses TRBV12-3 or TRBV12-4 with TRBJ2-5; tentatively, D is TRBD1 (6 bases). The CDR3 runs 15 residues. V was trimmed by 3 bases and J by 3 bases, leaving 14 bases between them. The CDR3 is CASSFGRGFKETQYF. The CDR3 nucleotides are TGTGCCAGCAGTTTTGGCAGGGGTTTCAAAGAGACCCAGTACTTC.